The 29 T cell receptor beta chains presented below share a single source sample, sequenced in a study of blood T cell repertoires in COVID-19. The repertoire was sequenced with immunoSEQ multiplex PCR; TCRdb's copy has only in-frame clones and lacks some. The sample has around 140,000 clones; roughly 80% are singletons. The source material was peripheral blood. These receptors were taken from an older man who had recovered from COVID-19.

The genes are TRBV30 and TRBJ2-1; the D gene is possibly TRBD1 (6 bases). V gave up 0 bases and J gave up 3 bases, with 12 bases separating them. The CDR3 length is 15 residues. Per germline, CDR1 GTSNPN and CDR2 SVGIG (reference sequence). Here the CDR3 reads CAWSVTRGHYNEQFF. The CDR3 nucleotides are TGTGCCTGGAGTGTCACCAGGGGCCACTACAATGAGCAGTTCTTC.

This clone was seen only a few times. The V and J genes are TRBV5-1 and TRBJ2-7; 9 bases fit TRBD2. V shed 0 bases and J 6 bases; nucleotides not matched to a gene: 4. The CDR3 runs to 14 residues. The V gene's germline CDR1 is SGHRS and CDR2 YFSETQ. The CDR3 loop is CASSLEGLAFEQYF. CDR3 coding DNA: TGCGCCAGCAGCTTGGAGGGACTAGCTTTCGAGCAGTACTTC.

V gene TRBV5-6 combines with J gene TRBJ2-3, with 7 bases aligning to TRBD2. Germline V CDR1 and CDR2: SGHDT, YYEEEE. V trimming: 1 base; J trimming: 6 bases; junction bases outside the gene matches: 8. This CDR3 contains 15 residues. The CDR3 protein is CASSLIAGSEDTQYF. CDR3 bases: TGTGCCAGCAGCTTGATAGCGGGCTCCGAGGATACGCAGTATTTT. Full variable domain (remainder filled in from reference TRBV5-6 and TRBJ2-3): DAGVTQSPTHLIKTRGQQVTLRCSPKSGHDTVSWYQQALGQGPQFIFQYYEEEERQRGNFPDRFSGHQFPNYSSELNVNALLLGDSALYLCASSLIAGSEDTQYFGPGTRLTVL.

The chain has TRBV5-8 and TRBJ2-7; the match to TRBD2 covers 11 bases. Germline V gene data show CDR1 as SGHTS and CDR2 as YDEGEE. The CDR3 is 16 amino acids. V lost 2 bases and J lost 4; bases outside the gene matches: 8. The CDR3 region has the DNA TGTGCCAGCAGCTTTACTTGGGCTAGCGGGAGGTACGAGCAGTACTTC. It translates to CASSFTWASGRYEQYF.

The table lists this clone with a few counts. This sequence joins TRBV5-1 and TRBJ1-4; D is unclear. The germline V gene encodes CDR1 SGHRS and CDR2 YFSETQ. CDR3 length: 16 residues. Trimming left V 0 bases short and J 5 bases short, with 14 bases between. The CDR3 DNA follows: TGCGCCAGCAGCTTGGCGGCCCGGGTTCAGAATGAAAAACTGTTTTTT. Translated: CASSLAARVQNEKLFF.

V usage is TRBV29-1 and J usage is TRBJ1-2; 11 bases agree with TRBD1. CDR1 and CDR2 (germline): SQVTM, ANQGSEA. Losses at the gene ends were 6 bases for V and 2 bases for J; bases not matched to a gene: 14. CDR3 length: 17 amino acids. CDR3: CSVVSWTGGARNYGYTF. The CDR3 DNA is TGCAGCGTCGTGAGCTGGACAGGGGGCGCAAGAAACTATGGCTACACCTTC.

This chain uses TRBV29-1 with TRBJ2-7, with 9 bases identical to TRBD1. Per germline, CDR1 SQVTM and CDR2 ANQGSEA. This CDR3 spans 17 amino acids. The junction had 20 bases not matched to a gene; V was cut back by 6 bases and J by 5 bases. CDR3 DNA: TGCAGCGTCCTATTTCCGGGTGGGACAGGGTTTCTCCACGAGCAGTACTTC. Its translation is CSVLFPGGTGFLHEQYF.

The rearrangement uses TRBV6-5 and TRBJ1-1; D is unclear. This CDR3 spans 13 amino acids. Per the germline V gene, CDR1 is MNHEY and CDR2 is SVGAGI. V lost 6 bases to trimming and J lost 6 bases, with 14 bases between them. The CDR3 protein is CASRRAPGSEAFF. DNA for the CDR3: TGTGCCAGCAGACGGGCCCCGGGGTCTGAAGCTTTCTTT.

This clone was detected a few times. The rearrangement uses TRBV6-2 or TRBV6-3 and TRBJ2-1; 11 bases align to TRBD2. Trimming took 4 bases from V and 5 from J; bases not matched to a gene: 4. The CDR3 has 15 amino acids. CDR1 is MNHEY and CDR2 is SVGEGT in the germline V gene. DNA for the CDR3: TGTGCCAGCAGTTTTAGCGGGAGGGACGACAATGAGCAGTTCTTC. Its protein is CASSFSGRDDNEQFF.

This chain connects TRBV7-2 to TRBJ2-7, with D tentatively TRBD1 (6 bases). The CDR3 is 14 residues long. Germline CDR1 reads SGHTA; CDR2 reads FQGNSA. Trimming pared 5 bases from V and 0 bases from J, leaving 11 bases between. The CDR3 loop is CASSLGTSSYEQYF. CDR3 in DNA: TGTGCCAGCAGCCTCGGGACAAGCTCCTACGAGCAGTACTTC.

This clone was counted many times. The V call is TRBV5-1, the J call TRBJ2-2, with D maybe TRBD2 (5 bases). Germline loops: CDR1 SGHRS, CDR2 YFSETQ. The CDR3 covers 17 residues. Trimming cost V 4 bases and J 0 bases, with 16 bases left between them. The CDR3 nucleotides read TGCGCCAGCAGCGTCGGACTTGCAGCCTCGAACACCGGGGAGCTGTTTTTT. Amino acid sequence: CASSVGLAASNTGELFF.

This clone was seen a few times. The chain uses TRBV6-5 and TRBJ1-5; D is possibly TRBD1 (5 bases). The CDR3 spans 15 residues. V shed 0 bases and J shed 9 bases, with 15 bases lying between them. Germline lookup yields CDR1 MNHEY and CDR2 SVGAGI. CDR3 sequence: CASSYSWGPGGPQHF. The CDR3 nucleotides are TGTGCCAGCAGTTACTCGTGGGGTCCCGGGGGGCCCCAGCATTTT.

V gene TRBV30 combines with J gene TRBJ2-7, with D perhaps matching TRBD2 (6 bases). This CDR3 spans 13 amino acids. The V end lost 5 bases, the J end lost 3 bases, and 14 bases lay between the germline ends. In germline, CDR1 is GTSNPN, CDR2 SVGIG (reference sequence). The CDR3 sequence is CAWVGSGLYEQYF. The CDR3 DNA reads TGTGCCTGGGTGGGATCGGGACTCTACGAGCAGTACTTC.

CDR3 DNA: TGTGCCACTAAAGCAGAGGGGGCCGGGAATCAGCCCCAGCATTTT. It encodes CATKAEGAGNQPQHF. The genes are TRBV15 and TRBJ1-5; 7 positions match TRBD1. This CDR3 contains 15 residues. Trimming removed 9 bases from V and 4 bases from J; junction bases left unmatched: 12. Germline CDR1 LNHNV, CDR2 YYDKDF (reference sequence).

This sequence joins TRBV11-2 and TRBJ2-1; 7 bases align to TRBD2. Germline V gives CDR1 SGHAT, CDR2 FQNNGV. The ends lost 5 bases at V and 7 bases at J; junction bases unmatched: 11. The CDR3 loop spans 15 amino acids. In DNA form, the CDR3 reads TGTGCCAGCAGCCTACTAGCGATATACTTAAATGAGCAGTTCTTC. This sequence encodes CASSLLAIYLNEQFF.

The chain uses TRBV18 and TRBJ1-5; the D gene is possibly TRBD1 (6 bases). V lost 3 bases, J lost 3 bases, and 12 bases lay in between. This CDR3 region has 15 residues. Germline-derived CDR1 and CDR2 are KGHSH and LQKENI. DNA of the CDR3: TGTGCCAGCTCACCTGAGACAGGAACCAATCAGCCCCAGCATTTT. Residues: CASSPETGTNQPQHF.

The V gene is TRBV5-6, the J gene TRBJ2-1, with D perhaps matching TRBD1 (6 bases). Germline V gives CDR1 SGHDT, CDR2 YYEEEE. The CDR3 is 14 amino acids. V was clipped by 3 bases and J by 9 bases, with 16 bases between them. CDR3 DNA: TGTGCCAGCAGCTCGAAAACAGGGTTCGGTGAGCAGTTCTTC. It translates to CASSSKTGFGEQFF. The variable domain in full, with the rest retrieved from reference TRBV5-6 and TRBJ2-1, is DAGVTQSPTHLIKTRGQQVTLRCSPKSGHDTVSWYQQALGQGPQFIFQYYEEEERQRGNFPDRFSGHQFPNYSSELNVNALLLGDSALYLCASSSKTGFGEQFFGPGTRLTVL.

The chain has TRBV3-1 (or the pseudogene TRBV3-2) and TRBJ2-5; tentatively, D is TRBD1 (6 bases). Germline V gives CDR1 LGHDT, CDR2 YNNKEL (reference sequence). Trimming pared 4 bases from V and 4 bases from J, leaving 10 bases between. The CDR3 spans 13 residues. The CDR3 reads CASSPPGVETQYF. The CDR3 DNA follows: TGTGCCAGCAGCCCCCCAGGGGTAGAGACCCAGTACTTC.

The chain recombines TRBV19 with TRBJ2-7; TRBD1 matches 8 bases. Germline lookup yields CDR1 LNHDA and CDR2 SQIVND (reference sequence). This CDR3 is 13 amino acids long. V shed 6 bases, J shed 6 bases, and the junction held 7 bases outside the gene matches. CDR3 in amino acids: CASRHGQGAEQYF. CDR3 nucleotide sequence: TGTGCCAGTAGACACGGACAGGGCGCCGAGCAGTACTTC.

This chain uses TRBV5-6 with TRBJ1-2; 7 bases are shared with TRBD1. With V trimmed by 1 base and J by 9 bases, 9 bases remained unmatched. Germline assignment: CDR1 SGHDT and CDR2 YYEEEE. This CDR3 has 14 residues. CDR3 DNA: TGTGCCAGCAGCTTGACTGACAGGGCGCGGAGCTACACCTTC. Residues: CASSLTDRARSYTF.

The rearrangement joins TRBV24-1 to TRBJ2-1, with TRBD2 identical over 13 bases. Losses at the gene ends were 3 bases for V and 9 bases for J; bases not matched to a gene: 7. The length of the CDR3 is 16 residues. Per germline, CDR1 KGHDR and CDR2 SFDVKD. The CDR3 is CATSDASTSGRREQFF. CDR3 nucleotides: TGTGCCACCAGTGATGCTTCGACTAGCGGGAGGCGTGAGCAGTTCTTC.

J is TRBJ2-1 and V is TRBV2, with TRBD2 identical over 7 bases. The CDR3 covers 15 residues. The ends lost 4 bases at V and 3 bases at J; junction bases unmatched: 6. Germline values: CDR1 SNHLY, CDR2 FYNNEI. The CDR3 nucleotides read TGTGCCAGCAGTGTTCTCGGGGGGATCTACAATGAGCAGTTCTTC. Amino acid sequence: CASSVLGGIYNEQFF.

CDR3 DNA: TGTGCCAGCACCGAGACTGGCGGGAAGCAGTTCTTC. Amino acids: CASTETGGKQFF. The chain is built from TRBV12-3 or TRBV12-4 and TRBJ2-1; a weak D match, TRBD2 (6 bases). The CDR3 loop spans 12 amino acids. Trimming removed 7 bases from V and 11 bases from J, with 15 bases in between.

The chain carries TRBV5-1 and TRBJ2-3; D is unresolved. The CDR3 loop spans 14 amino acids. V was pared by 0 bases and J by 5 bases, with 10 bases between. CDR1 SGHRS and CDR2 YFSETQ come from the germline V gene. CDR3 bases: TGCGCCAGCAGCTTGGTGAGCGTAGAAGATACGCAGTATTTT. Translation gives CASSLVSVEDTQYF.

The chain employs TRBV10-3 and TRBJ2-3, with 10 bases fitting TRBD2. V trimming: 8 bases; J trimming: 6 bases; junction bases outside the gene matches: 8. This CDR3 spans 14 amino acids. CDR1 ENHRY and CDR2 SYGVKD come from the germline V gene. The CDR3 loop is CAIASSGRVDTQYF. The CDR3 DNA is TGTGCCATCGCCTCGAGCGGGAGGGTCGATACGCAGTATTTT.

This clone was counted once. As DNA, the CDR3 is TGTGCCAGCAGCCCCCGACTTAGCCTCTCCTACAATGAGCAGTTCTTC. This gives the protein CASSPRLSLSYNEQFF. The chain is built from TRBV11-2 and TRBJ2-1; D is uncertain. The V gene lost 5 bases and the J gene lost 0 bases, with 14 bases spanning the gap. CDR1 SGHAT and CDR2 FQNNGV come from the germline V gene. The CDR3 is made up of 16 amino acids.

The chain recombines TRBV28 with TRBJ1-5; no definite D call. The V end was cut by 6 bases, the J end by 7 bases, with 16 bases between. This CDR3 has 14 amino acids. Germline V CDR1 and CDR2: MDHEN, SYDVKM. The CDR3, as DNA: TGTGCCAGCAGCCCTTCGATCGGAGTGCAGCCCCAGCATTTT. Its translation is CASSPSIGVQPQHF. The full variable domain, in which reference TRBV28 and TRBJ1-5 provide the parts outside the CDR3, is DVKVTQSSRYLVKRTGEKVFLECVQDMDHENMFWYRQDPGLGLRLIYFSYDVKMKEKGDIPEGYSVSREKKERFSLILESASTNQTSMYLCASSPSIGVQPQHFGDGTRLSIL.

This rearrangement joins TRBV11-2 to TRBJ2-1; D unclear. V was clipped by 0 bases and J by 2 bases, with 8 bases between them. The CDR3 consists of 15 residues. The germline V gene encodes CDR1 SGHAT and CDR2 FQNNGV. The DNA of the CDR3 is TGTGCCAGCAGCTTAGATTCACAGACCTACAATGAGCAGTTCTTC. Encoded protein: CASSLDSQTYNEQFF.

V is TRBV3-1 (or the pseudogene TRBV3-2) and J is TRBJ2-5; a weak D match, TRBD2 (6 bases). Trimming left V 3 bases short and J 5 bases short, with 13 bases between. The CDR3 is made up of 14 amino acids. The germline V gene has CDR1 LGHDT and CDR2 YNNKEL (reference sequence). Here the CDR3 reads CASSQASVGETQYF. The CDR3 DNA reads TGTGCCAGCAGCCAGGCTAGCGTTGGGGAGACCCAGTACTTC.